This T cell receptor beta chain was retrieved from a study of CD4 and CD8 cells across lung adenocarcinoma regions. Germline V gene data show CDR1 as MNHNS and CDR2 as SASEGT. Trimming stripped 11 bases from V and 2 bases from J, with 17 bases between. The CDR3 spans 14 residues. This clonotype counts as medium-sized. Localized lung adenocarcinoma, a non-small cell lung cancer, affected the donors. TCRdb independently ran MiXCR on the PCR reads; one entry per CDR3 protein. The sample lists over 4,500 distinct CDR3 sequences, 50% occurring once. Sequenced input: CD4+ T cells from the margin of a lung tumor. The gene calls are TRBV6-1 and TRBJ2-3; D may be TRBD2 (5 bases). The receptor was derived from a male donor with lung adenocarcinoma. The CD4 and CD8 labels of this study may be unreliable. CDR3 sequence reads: CAARSTGNTDTQYF. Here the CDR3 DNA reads TGTGCCGCACGGTCGACGGGAAACACAGATACGCAGTATTTT.